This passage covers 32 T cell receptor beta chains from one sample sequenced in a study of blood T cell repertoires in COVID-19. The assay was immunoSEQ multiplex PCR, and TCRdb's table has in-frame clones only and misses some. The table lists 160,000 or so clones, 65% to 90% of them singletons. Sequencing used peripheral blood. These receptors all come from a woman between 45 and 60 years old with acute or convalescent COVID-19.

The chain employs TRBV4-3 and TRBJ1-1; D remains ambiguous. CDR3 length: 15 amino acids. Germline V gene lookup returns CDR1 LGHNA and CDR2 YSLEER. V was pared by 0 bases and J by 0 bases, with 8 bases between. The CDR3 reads CASSQDSQMNTEAFF. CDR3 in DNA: TGCGCCAGCAGCCAAGATTCACAGATGAACACTGAAGCTTTCTTT.

CDR3 sequence reads: CASSQAGSAGELFF. The CDR3 DNA is TGTGCCAGCAGCCAAGCGGGGTCCGCCGGGGAGCTGTTTTTT. V gene TRBV3-1 (or the pseudogene TRBV3-2) combines with J gene TRBJ2-2, with D possibly matching TRBD2 (5 bases). Germline assignment: CDR1 LGHDT and CDR2 YNNKEL (reference sequence). The CDR3 is 14 amino acids. V lost 1 base, J lost 6 bases, and 9 bases lay in between.

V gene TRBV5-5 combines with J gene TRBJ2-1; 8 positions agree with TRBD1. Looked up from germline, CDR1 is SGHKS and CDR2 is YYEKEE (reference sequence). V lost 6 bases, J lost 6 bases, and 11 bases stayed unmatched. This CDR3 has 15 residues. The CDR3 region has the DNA TGTGCCAGCACCGGGGAGCAGGGGGCGATCAATGAGCAGTTCTTC. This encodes CASTGEQGAINEQFF.

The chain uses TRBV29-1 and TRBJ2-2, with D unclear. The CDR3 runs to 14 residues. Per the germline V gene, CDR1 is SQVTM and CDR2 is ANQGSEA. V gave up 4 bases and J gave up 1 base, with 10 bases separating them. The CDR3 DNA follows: TGCAGCGTTGCCGGAGTGAGGAACACCGGGGAGCTGTTTTTT. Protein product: CSVAGVRNTGELFF.

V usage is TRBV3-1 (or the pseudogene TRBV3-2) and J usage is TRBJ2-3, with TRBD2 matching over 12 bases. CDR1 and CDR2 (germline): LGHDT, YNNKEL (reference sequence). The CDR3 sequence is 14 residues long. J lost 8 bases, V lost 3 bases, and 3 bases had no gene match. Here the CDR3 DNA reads TGTGCCAGCAGCCAGGGACTAGCGGGCGGTACGCAGTATTTT. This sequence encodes CASSQGLAGGTQYF.

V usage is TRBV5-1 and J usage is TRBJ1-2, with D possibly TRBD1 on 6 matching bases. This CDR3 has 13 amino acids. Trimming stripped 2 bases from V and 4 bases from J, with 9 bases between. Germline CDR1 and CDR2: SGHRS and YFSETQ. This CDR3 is CASSLQGSYGYTF. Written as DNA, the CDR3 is TGCGCCAGCAGCTTACAGGGATCCTATGGCTACACCTTC.

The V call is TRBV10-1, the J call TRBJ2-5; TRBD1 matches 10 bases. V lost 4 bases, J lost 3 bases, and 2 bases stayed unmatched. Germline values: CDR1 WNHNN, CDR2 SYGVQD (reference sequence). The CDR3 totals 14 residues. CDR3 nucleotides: TGCGCCAGCAGTGGGACAGGGGGAGAAGAGACCCAGTACTTC. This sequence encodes CASSGTGGEETQYF.

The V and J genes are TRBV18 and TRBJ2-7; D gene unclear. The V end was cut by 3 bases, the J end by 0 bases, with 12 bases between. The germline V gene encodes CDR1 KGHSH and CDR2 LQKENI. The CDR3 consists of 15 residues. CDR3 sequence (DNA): TGTGCCAGCTCACCGCCGACACGTAGCTCCTACGAGCAGTACTTC. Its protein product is CASSPPTRSSYEQYF.

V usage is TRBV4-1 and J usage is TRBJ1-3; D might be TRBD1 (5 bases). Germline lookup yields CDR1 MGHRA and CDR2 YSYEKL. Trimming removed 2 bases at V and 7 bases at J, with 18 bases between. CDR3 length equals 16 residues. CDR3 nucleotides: TGCGCCAGCAGCCAACCGAGAAGGGGCCTGGCGAACACCATATATTTT. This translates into CASSQPRRGLANTIYF.

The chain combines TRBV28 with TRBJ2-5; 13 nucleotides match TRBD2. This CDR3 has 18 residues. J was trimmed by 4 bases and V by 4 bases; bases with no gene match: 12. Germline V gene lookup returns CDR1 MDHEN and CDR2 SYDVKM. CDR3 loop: CASSWFGLAGAGGETQYF. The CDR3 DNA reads TGTGCCAGCAGTTGGTTCGGACTAGCGGGAGCGGGGGGAGAGACCCAGTACTTC.

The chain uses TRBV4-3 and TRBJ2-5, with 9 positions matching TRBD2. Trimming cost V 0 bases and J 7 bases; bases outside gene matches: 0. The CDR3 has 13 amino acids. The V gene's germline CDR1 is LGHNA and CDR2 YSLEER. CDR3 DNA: TGCGCCAGCAGCCAAGAGCGGGAGGGGACCCAGTACTTC. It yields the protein CASSQEREGTQYF.

CDR3 sequence: CASSLQGSGNTIYF. The CDR3 nucleotides are TGCGCCAGCAGCTTGCAGGGTTCTGGAAACACCATATATTTT. The chain joins TRBV5-1 to TRBJ1-3; maybe TRBD1 (5 bases). Per germline, CDR1 SGHRS and CDR2 YFSETQ. The CDR3 is made up of 14 amino acids. Trimming pared 1 base from V and 1 base from J, leaving 6 bases between.

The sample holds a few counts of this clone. The CDR3 DNA reads as TGTGCCAGTAGGATCCGAGGCAGGGGGCGAAGTAATGAAAAACTGTTTTTT. Translating it yields CASRIRGRGRSNEKLFF. The chain links TRBV19 to TRBJ1-4, with TRBD1 identical over 8 bases. Germline loops: CDR1 LNHDA, CDR2 SQIVND (reference sequence). This CDR3 comprises 17 residues. Trimming took 6 bases from V and 4 from J; bases not matched to a gene: 13.

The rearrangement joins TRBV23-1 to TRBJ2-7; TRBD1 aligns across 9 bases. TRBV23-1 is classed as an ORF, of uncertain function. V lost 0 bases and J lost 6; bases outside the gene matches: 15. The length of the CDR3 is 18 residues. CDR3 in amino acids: CASSQSYNPPGQGCEQYF. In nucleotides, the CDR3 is TGCGCCAGCAGTCAATCGTACAACCCACCGGGACAGGGATGCGAGCAGTACTTC.

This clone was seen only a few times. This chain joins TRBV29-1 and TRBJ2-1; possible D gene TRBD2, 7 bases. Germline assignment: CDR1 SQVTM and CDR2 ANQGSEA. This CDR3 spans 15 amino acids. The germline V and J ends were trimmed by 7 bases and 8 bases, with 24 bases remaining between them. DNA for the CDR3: TGCAGCGCCGACCTGGGGGGCGGGGGCCGCGATGAGCAGTTCTTC. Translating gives CSADLGGGGRDEQFF.

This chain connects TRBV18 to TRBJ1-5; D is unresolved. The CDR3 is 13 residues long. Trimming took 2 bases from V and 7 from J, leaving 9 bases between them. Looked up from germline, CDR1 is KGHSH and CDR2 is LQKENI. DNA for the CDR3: TGTGCCAGCTCACCAGCGGAGGGCCAGCCCCAGCATTTT. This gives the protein CASSPAEGQPQHF.

The DNA of the CDR3 is TGTGCCAGCAGCCAAGGACATTACTACAATGAGCAGTTCTTC. This translates into CASSQGHYYNEQFF. The gene calls are TRBV14 and TRBJ2-1; D not resolved. The CDR3 totals 14 residues. Germline V CDR1 and CDR2: SGHDN, FVKESK. Trimming cost V 1 base and J 3 bases, with 7 bases left between them. The variable domain in full, with the rest retrieved from reference TRBV14 and TRBJ2-1, is EAGVTQFPSHSVIEKGQTVTLRCDPISGHDNLYWYRRVMGKEIKFLLHFVKESKQDESGMPNNRFLAERTGGTYSTLKVQPAELEDSGVYFCASSQGHYYNEQFFGPGTRLTVL.

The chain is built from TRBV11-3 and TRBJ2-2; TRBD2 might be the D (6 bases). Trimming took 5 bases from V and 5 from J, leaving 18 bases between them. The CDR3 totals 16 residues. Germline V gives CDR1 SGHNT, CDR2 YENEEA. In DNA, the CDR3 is TGTGCCAGCAGCCGCCGATCCGGGAGAGGTACCGGGGAGCTGTTTTTT. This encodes CASSRRSGRGTGELFF.

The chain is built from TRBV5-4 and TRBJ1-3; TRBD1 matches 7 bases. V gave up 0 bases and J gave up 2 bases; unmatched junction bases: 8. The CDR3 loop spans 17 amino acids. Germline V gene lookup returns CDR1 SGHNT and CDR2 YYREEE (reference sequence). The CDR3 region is CASSLGGVTGTGNTIYF. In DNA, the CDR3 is TGTGCCAGCAGCTTGGGGGGGGTGACAGGGACTGGAAACACCATATATTTT.

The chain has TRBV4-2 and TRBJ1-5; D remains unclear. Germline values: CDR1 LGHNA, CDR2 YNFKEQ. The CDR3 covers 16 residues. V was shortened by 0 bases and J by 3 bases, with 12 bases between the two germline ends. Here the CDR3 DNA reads TGTGCCAGCAGCCAAGATTTGTTGAGGGCCAATCAGCCCCAGCATTTT. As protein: CASSQDLLRANQPQHF.

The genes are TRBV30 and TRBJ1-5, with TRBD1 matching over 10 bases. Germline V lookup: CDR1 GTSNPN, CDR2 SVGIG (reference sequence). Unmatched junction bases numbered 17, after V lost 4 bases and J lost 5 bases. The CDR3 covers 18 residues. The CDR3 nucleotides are TGTGCCTGGAAAACCAAGCGGACAGGGGGAGGGGGCGATCAGCCCCAGCATTTT. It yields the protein CAWKTKRTGGGGDQPQHF.

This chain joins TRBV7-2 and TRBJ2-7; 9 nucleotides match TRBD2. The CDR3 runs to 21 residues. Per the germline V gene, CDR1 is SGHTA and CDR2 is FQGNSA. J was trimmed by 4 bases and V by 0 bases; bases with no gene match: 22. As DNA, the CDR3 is TGTGCCAGCAGCTTAGCGCTTGCGGGAGGGACCCCAGGTCTTCACAGATACGAGCAGTACTTC. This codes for CASSLALAGGTPGLHRYEQYF.

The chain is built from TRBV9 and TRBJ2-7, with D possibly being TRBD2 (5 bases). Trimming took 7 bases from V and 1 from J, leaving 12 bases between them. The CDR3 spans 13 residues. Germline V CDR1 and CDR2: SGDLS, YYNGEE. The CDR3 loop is CASFSDSSYEQYF. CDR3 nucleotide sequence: TGTGCCAGCTTTAGCGACTCATCCTACGAGCAGTACTTC. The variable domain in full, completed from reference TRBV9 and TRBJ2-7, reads DSGVTQTPKHLITATGQRVTLRCSPRSGDLSVYWYQQSLDQGLQFLIQYYNGEERAKGNILERFSAQQFPDLHSELNLSSLELGDSALYFCASFSDSSYEQYFGPGTRLTVT.

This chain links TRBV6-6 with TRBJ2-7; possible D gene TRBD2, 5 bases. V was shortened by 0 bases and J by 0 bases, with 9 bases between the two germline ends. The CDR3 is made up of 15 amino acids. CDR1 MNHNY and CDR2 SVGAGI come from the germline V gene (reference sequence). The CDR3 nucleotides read TGTGCCAGCAGTTACTCATCAACTAGCTCCTACGAGCAGTACTTC. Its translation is CASSYSSTSSYEQYF.

CDR3 sequence: CASSAGLPPDTQYF. In DNA, the CDR3 is TGTGCCAGTAGTGCCGGACTTCCGCCAGATACGCAGTATTTT. The chain recombines TRBV19 with TRBJ2-3, with D tentatively TRBD2 (5 bases). Trimming removed 5 bases at V and 4 bases at J, with 13 bases between. The germline V gene encodes CDR1 LNHDA and CDR2 SQIVND (reference sequence). The CDR3 covers 14 residues.

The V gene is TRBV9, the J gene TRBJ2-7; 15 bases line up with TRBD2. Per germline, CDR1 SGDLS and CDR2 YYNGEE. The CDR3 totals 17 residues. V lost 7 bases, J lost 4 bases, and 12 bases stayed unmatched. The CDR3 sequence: CASPASGTSGRRYEQYF. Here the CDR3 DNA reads TGTGCCAGCCCGGCCTCTGGGACTAGCGGGAGGAGATACGAGCAGTACTTC.

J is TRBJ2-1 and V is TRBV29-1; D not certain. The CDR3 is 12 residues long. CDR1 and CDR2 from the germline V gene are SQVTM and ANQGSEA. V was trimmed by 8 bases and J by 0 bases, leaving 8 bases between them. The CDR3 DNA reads TGCAGCTTCGCGAGCTCCTACAATGAGCAGTTCTTC. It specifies CSFASSYNEQFF.

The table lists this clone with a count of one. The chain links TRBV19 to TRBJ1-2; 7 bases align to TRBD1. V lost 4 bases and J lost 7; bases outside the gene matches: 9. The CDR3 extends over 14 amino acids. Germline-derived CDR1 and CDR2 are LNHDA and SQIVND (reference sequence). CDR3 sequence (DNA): TGTGCCAGTAGTAATGGACAGGTTATTTCTGGCTACACCTTC. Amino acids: CASSNGQVISGYTF.

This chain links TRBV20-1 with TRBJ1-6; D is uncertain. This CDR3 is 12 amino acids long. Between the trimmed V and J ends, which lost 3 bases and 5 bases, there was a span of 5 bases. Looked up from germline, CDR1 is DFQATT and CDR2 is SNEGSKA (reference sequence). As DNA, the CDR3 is TGCAGTGCTAGTAACAATAATTCACCCCTCCACTTT. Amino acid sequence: CSASNNNSPLHF.

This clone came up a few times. This CDR3 is CSVQQGGDSYTF. In DNA form, the CDR3 reads TGCAGCGTACAACAGGGGGGTGATAGCTACACCTTC. This chain connects TRBV29-1 to TRBJ1-2; 8 bases align to TRBD1. Germline V gene lookup returns CDR1 SQVTM and CDR2 ANQGSEA. J was trimmed by 9 bases and V by 6 bases; bases with no gene match: 9. The CDR3 runs 12 residues. The full variable domain, completed using reference TRBV29-1 and TRBJ1-2, is SAVISQKPSRDICQRGTSLTIQCQVDSQVTMMFWYRQQPGQSLTLIATANQGSEATYESGFVIDKFPISRPNLTFSTLTVSNMSPEDSSIYLCSVQQGGDSYTFGSGTRLTVV.

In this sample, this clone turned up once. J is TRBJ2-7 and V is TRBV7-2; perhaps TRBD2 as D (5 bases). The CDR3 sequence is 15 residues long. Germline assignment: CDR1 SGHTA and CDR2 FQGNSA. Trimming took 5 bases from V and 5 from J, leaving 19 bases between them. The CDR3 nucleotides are TGTGCCAGCAGCCCCCTCTCAGCGGTGGCGAACGAGCAGTACTTC. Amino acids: CASSPLSAVANEQYF.

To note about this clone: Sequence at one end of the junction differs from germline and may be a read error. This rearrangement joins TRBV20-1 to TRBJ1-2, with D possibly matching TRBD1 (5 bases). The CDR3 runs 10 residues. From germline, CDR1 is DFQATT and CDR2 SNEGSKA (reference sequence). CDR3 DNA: TGCAGTGCTAGCGGCCCTCAGGGCGGATTC. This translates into CSASGPQGGF.